This passage covers 12 T cell receptor beta chains from one sample sequenced in a study of tumor-infiltrating lymphocytes in primary liver carcinoma. With roughly 540 ng total RNA as template and a constant-region primer, TCR beta cDNA was made. Libraries covering TCR beta were generated through three nested multiplex PCR rounds (using a slightly modified ARM-PCR). For around 10 cycles apiece, the opening two PCR rounds ran with TRBV1-TRBV30 forward primers and a C-beta reverse primer. TCRdb itself ran the multiplex PCR reads through MiXCR, one entry per CDR3 protein. The data contain over 250,000 distinct CDR3 sequences, 50% to 75% of them seen just once; the ten biggest clones take up about 15%. Blood RNA came from unsorted whole blood; germline DNA was also extracted. The specimen was peripheral blood. These receptors all stem from a woman in her 30s with primary liver carcinoma and hepatitis B virus infection.

Note on this clonotype: A much larger clone differs from this one at a single base, so this may be a read error. The CDR3 does not close with the conserved phenylalanine or tryptophan, likely indicating a read error. The chain has TRBV5-1 and TRBJ2-5; 7 positions match TRBD1. Looked up from germline, CDR1 is SGHRS and CDR2 is YFSETQ. The CDR3 is 15 residues long. The ends lost 4 bases at V and 2 bases at J; junction bases unmatched: 8. CDR3 DNA: TGCGCCAGCAGCCACGACAGGGTTGGGCAAGAGACCCAGTACTCC. Translating gives CASSHDRVGQETQYS.

The chain joins TRBV28 to TRBJ2-3; D is unclear. Germline CDR1 reads MDHEN; CDR2 reads SYDVKM. The CDR3 contains 15 residues. V shed 7 bases and J shed 4 bases, with 18 bases lying between them. CDR3 sequence: CASTSDQPGADTQYF. The CDR3 DNA sequence: TGTGCCAGCACCTCGGACCAACCCGGTGCAGATACGCAGTATTTT.

With regard to this clonotype: The CDR3 end shows no conserved phenylalanine or tryptophan, and so a read error is likely. V gene TRBV6-1 combines with J gene TRBJ2-7; 10 nucleotides align to TRBD1. This CDR3 comprises 17 residues. V lost 0 bases, J lost 4 bases, and 9 bases stayed unmatched. Germline loops: CDR1 MNHNS, CDR2 SASEGT. The chain's CDR3 is CASSEAAPGQGWYEQYY. The CDR3 nucleotides read TGTGCCAGCAGTGAAGCTGCTCCGGGACAGGGGTGGTACGAGCAGTACTAC.

This chain joins TRBV11-3 and TRBJ2-1, with no clear D. The CDR3 contains 14 residues. Germline loops: CDR1 SGHNT, CDR2 YENEEA. The V gene lost 0 bases and the J gene lost 15 bases, with 18 bases spanning the gap. CDR3 sequence reads: CASSLDQTREGMFF. The CDR3, as DNA: TGTGCCAGCAGCTTAGATCAGACAAGAGAAGGGATGTTCTTC.

This clonotype appeared a single time. The V call is TRBV6-1, the J call TRBJ2-3; the D is unclear. Germline CDR1 and CDR2: MNHNS and SASEGT. The germline V and J ends were trimmed by 1 base and 2 bases, with 7 bases remaining between them. The CDR3 has 14 amino acids. The CDR3: CASSEVVATDTQYF. In DNA, the CDR3 is TGTGCCAGCAGTGAAGTGGTTGCCACAGATACGCAGTATTTT.

Turning to this clonotype: A much larger clonotype is one base distant, so this may be a read error. The rearrangement uses TRBV11-1 and TRBJ2-6, with TRBD2 matching 7 bases. Germline loops: CDR1 SGHAT, CDR2 FQDESV (reference sequence). CDR3 length: 17 residues. The V gene end was trimmed by 7 bases and the J gene end by 0 bases; junction bases not matched to a gene: 9. Here the CDR3 reads CASNPSGSASGANVLTF. CDR3 DNA sequence: TGTGCCAGCAACCCTAGCGGCTCGGCCTCTGGGGCCAACGTCCTGACTTTC.

The table lists this clonotype with a count of one. A read error may explain this, as a much larger clone is one base away. V usage is TRBV10-2 and J usage is TRBJ2-7; 12 nucleotides match TRBD2. The V gene's germline CDR1 is WSHSY and CDR2 SAAADI. The V and J ends lost 7 bases and 5 bases, in that order; junction bases with no gene match: 9. The CDR3 runs 15 residues. The CDR3 DNA reads TGCGCCAGCACTGGCTTAGGACTAGCGGGAAACGAGCAGTACTTC. Translation: CASTGLGLAGNEQYF.

The rearrangement uses TRBV13 and TRBJ2-3; a possible D gene is TRBD2 (5 bases). This CDR3 is built from 15 residues. Trimming stripped 5 bases from V and 0 bases from J, with 12 bases between. Germline V gives CDR1 PRHDT, CDR2 FYEKMQ (reference sequence). For the CDR3, the DNA is TGTGCCAGCAGCCTGAGGGCACTCAGCACAGATACGCAGTATTTT. It translates to CASSLRALSTDTQYF.

V usage is TRBV24-1 and J usage is TRBJ2-2, with 12 bases identical to TRBD2. Germline loops: CDR1 KGHDR, CDR2 SFDVKD. V shed 4 bases and J 7 bases; nucleotides not matched to a gene: 12. The CDR3 runs 18 residues. The CDR3 region has the DNA TGTGCCACCAGTGACCCGCGTCGACTAGCGGGAGATCTCGGGGAGCTGTTTTTT. Its protein is CATSDPRRLAGDLGELFF.

This clonotype was detected many times. V gene TRBV12-3 or TRBV12-4 combines with J gene TRBJ2-7; TRBD2 aligns across 8 bases. The CDR3 spans 13 residues. Trimming at V came to 6 bases and at J to 6 bases, leaving 7 bases not matched to a gene. CDR3 nucleotides: TGTGCCAGCAGCCAAACCCGGGGGGGCGAGCAGTACTTC. This codes for CASSQTRGGEQYF.

This chain uses TRBV5-1 with TRBJ2-3, with D tentatively TRBD1 (5 bases). The CDR3 runs 14 residues. Germline values: CDR1 SGHRS, CDR2 YFSETQ. V shed 1 base and J shed 4 bases, with 10 bases lying between them. CDR3 sequence reads: CASSLRGRPDTQYF. The DNA of the CDR3 is TGCGCCAGCAGCTTGAGGGGTCGACCAGATACGCAGTATTTT.

Comment on this clonotype: One base away lies a much larger clone, so this may be a sequencing read error. The V call is TRBV6-5, the J call TRBJ1-1, with TRBD1 as a possible D gene (5 bases). The CDR3 totals 15 residues. Germline V gene sequence: CDR1 MNHEY, CDR2 SVGAGI. V was cut by 4 bases and J by 4 bases, with 16 bases left in between. CDR3 bases: TGTGCCAGCAGTTTTCAAGGGGAGGGAGGCACTGAAGCTTTCTTT. The encoded protein is CASSFQGEGGTEAFF.